This T cell receptor beta chain was recorded in a study of CD8 T cells in Susac syndrome. RNA was extracted with the RNeasy kit, and a quantity of roughly 0.5 to 1 ug was reverse transcribed using random hexamers. TCR beta CDR3 was amplified by immunoSEQ covering 54 Vbeta and 13 Jbeta. TCRdb reprocessed the immunoSEQ multiplex PCR reads with MiXCR, giving one entry per CDR3 protein. The repertoire includes about 440,000 distinct CDR3 sequences, approximately 89% of them detected once, and more than 0.09% sits in the top ten. Study findings and constraints: A relatively small number of individuals underwent TCR sequencing and HLA analysis.

TCR beta sequences were obtained from blood CD8+ and CD4+ T cells. The authors negatively isolated CD8+ and CD4+ T cells and FACS-enriched TEMRA cells. After removal of 5 bases from V and 4 bases from J, the junction contained 6 bases not matched to a gene. Germline CDR1 and CDR2: KGHDR and SFDVKD. CDR3 size: 15 residues. About this clonotype itself: Its antigen is undetermined.

This chain connects TRBV24-1 to TRBJ2-2, with 7 bases fitting TRBD1. This clonotype originated in a human donor with multiple sclerosis. Source material: CD8+ T cells from PBMCs. CDR3 coding DNA: TGTGCCACCAGTGCACAGGGGCCCAGCACCGGGGAGCTGTTTTTT. The encoded protein is CATSAQGPSTGELFF.